Below, one TCR beta chain is given with its context. The ends were cut back, 3 bases at V and 0 bases at J, with 10 bases in the middle. The CDR3 is made up of 15 amino acids. Germline values: CDR1 SGHTA, CDR2 FQGTGA. Clones were read by immunoSEQ multiplex PCR, and TCRdb kept only the in-frame ones, dropping some. This table has 140,000 to 150,000 clones, 80% to 85% appearing once. The data stem from a study of blood T cell repertoires in COVID-19. At the level of the study: In each case, the material was cDNA or gDNA derived from T cells, B-cell-depleted T cells, or PBMCs.

The receptor comes from a human donor in a cohort sampled during active COVID-19. V is TRBV7-3 and J is TRBJ2-3; D might be TRBD2 (6 bases). The sample comprised peripheral blood. The CDR3 region has the DNA TGTGCCAGCAGCTTCGGCGGGGCTAGCACAGATACGCAGTATTTT. Translating it yields CASSFGGASTDTQYF.